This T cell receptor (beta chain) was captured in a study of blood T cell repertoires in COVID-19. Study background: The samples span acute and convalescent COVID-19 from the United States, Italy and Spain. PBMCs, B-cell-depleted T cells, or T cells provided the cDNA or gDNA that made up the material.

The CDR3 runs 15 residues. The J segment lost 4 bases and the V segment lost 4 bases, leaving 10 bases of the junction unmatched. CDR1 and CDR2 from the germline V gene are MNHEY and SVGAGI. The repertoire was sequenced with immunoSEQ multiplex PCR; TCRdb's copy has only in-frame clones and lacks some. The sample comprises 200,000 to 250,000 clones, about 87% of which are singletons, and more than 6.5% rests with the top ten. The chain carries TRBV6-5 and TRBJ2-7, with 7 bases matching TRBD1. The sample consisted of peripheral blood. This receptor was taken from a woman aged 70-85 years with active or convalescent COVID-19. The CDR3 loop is CASSSYRDRGYEQYF. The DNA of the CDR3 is TGTGCCAGCAGTTCCTATCGGGACAGAGGATACGAGCAGTACTTC.